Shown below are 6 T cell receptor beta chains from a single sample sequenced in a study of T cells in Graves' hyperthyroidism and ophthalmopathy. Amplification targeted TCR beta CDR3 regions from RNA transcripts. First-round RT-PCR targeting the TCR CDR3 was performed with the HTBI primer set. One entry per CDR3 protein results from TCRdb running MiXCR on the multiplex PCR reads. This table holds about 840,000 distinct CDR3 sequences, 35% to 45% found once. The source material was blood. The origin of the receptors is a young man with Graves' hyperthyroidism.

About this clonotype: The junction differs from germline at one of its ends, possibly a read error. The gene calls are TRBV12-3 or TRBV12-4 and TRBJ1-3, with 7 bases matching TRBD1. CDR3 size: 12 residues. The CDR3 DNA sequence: TGTGCCAGCAGGAGACAGGGAGACACCGTATATTTT. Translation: CASRRQGDTVYF.

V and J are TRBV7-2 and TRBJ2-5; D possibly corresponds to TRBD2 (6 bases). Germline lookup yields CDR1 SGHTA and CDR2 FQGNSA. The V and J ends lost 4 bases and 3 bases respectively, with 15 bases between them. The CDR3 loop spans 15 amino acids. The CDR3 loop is CASSSVAGREETQYF. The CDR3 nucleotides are TGTGCCAGCAGCTCAGTCGCGGGGCGGGAAGAGACCCAGTACTTC.

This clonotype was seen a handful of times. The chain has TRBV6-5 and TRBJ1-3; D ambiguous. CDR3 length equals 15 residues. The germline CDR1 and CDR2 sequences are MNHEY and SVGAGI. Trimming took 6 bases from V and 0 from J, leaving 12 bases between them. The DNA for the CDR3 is TGTGCCAGCAGACCTGACGGCCTCTCTGGAAACACCATATATTTT. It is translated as CASRPDGLSGNTIYF.

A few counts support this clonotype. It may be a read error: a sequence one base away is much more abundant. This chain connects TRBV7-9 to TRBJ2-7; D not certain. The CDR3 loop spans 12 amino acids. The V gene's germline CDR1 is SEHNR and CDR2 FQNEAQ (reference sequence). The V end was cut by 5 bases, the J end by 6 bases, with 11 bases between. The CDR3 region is CASSPVGSEQYF. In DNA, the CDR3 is TGTGCCAGCAGCCCAGTTGGAAGCGAGCAGTACTTC.

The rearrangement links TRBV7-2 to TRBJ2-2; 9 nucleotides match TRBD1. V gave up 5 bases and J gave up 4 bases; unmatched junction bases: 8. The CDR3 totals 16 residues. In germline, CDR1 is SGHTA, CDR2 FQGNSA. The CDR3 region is CASSMTGGPFTGELFF. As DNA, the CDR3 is TGTGCCAGCAGCATGACAGGGGGGCCTTTCACCGGGGAGCTGTTTTTT.

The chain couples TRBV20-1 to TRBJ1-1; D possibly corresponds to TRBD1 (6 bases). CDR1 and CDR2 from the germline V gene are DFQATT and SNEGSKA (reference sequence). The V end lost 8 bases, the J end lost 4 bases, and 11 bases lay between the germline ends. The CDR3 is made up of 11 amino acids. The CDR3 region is CSLAGATEAFF. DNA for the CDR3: TGCAGTTTAGCAGGGGCCACTGAAGCTTTCTTT.